This TCR beta chain was captured by sequencing in a study of OX40 agonist ivuxolimab in advanced cancers. With 4 bases clipped from V and 2 bases from J, the junction kept 4 bases outside the gene matches. Germline V gene lookup returns CDR1 SQVTM and CDR2 ANQGSEA. This CDR3 has 13 amino acids. This table comes from immunoSEQ multiplex PCR, and its TCRdb copy is limited to in-frame clones, with some not included. Among approximately 72,000 clones listed, 84% were seen once. This clone was recorded once. The V call is TRBV29-1, the J call TRBJ1-2, with TRBD1 matching over 7 bases. The sample here was CD4+ or CD8+ T cells sorted from blood, taken in a trial of the OX40 agonist ivuxolimab. The sequence derives from an adult with an advanced solid tumor such as melanoma, head and neck, liver or kidney cancer. The CDR3 spells CSVGGQANYGYTF. The CDR3 DNA sequence: TGCAGCGTTGGAGGACAGGCGAACTATGGCTACACCTTC.